This T cell receptor (beta chain) was obtained from a study of graft-versus-host responses after intestinal transplantation. Looking at the study overall: All of the recipients had induction that used anti-thymocyte globulin, then tacrolimus and steroids for approximately 3 years.

The data were produced by immunoSEQ multiplex PCR, yet TCRdb's version contains in-frame clones alone and is incomplete. The sample consists of about 31,000 clones, around 83% of them appearing once. Findings of the study overall: Peak GvH clone levels in circulation were associated with early post-transplant HvG declines.

As to this clone: What it recognizes is unknown.

Trimming cost V 1 base and J 2 bases; bases outside gene matches: 7. The CDR3 has 16 residues. Germline V gene lookup returns CDR1 SGHTA and CDR2 FQGNSA. The input for sequencing was unstimulated CD8+ T cells sorted from spleen or lymph node cells, taken before intestinal transplant. This clonotype originated in a human donor who received an intestinal transplant. This chain connects TRBV7-2 to TRBJ2-7, with 8 bases aligning to TRBD2. CDR3 in DNA: TGTGCCAGCAGCTTAGGCCGAGGCGGGGGGACCTACGAGCAGTACTTC. Its translation: CASSLGRGGGTYEQYF.